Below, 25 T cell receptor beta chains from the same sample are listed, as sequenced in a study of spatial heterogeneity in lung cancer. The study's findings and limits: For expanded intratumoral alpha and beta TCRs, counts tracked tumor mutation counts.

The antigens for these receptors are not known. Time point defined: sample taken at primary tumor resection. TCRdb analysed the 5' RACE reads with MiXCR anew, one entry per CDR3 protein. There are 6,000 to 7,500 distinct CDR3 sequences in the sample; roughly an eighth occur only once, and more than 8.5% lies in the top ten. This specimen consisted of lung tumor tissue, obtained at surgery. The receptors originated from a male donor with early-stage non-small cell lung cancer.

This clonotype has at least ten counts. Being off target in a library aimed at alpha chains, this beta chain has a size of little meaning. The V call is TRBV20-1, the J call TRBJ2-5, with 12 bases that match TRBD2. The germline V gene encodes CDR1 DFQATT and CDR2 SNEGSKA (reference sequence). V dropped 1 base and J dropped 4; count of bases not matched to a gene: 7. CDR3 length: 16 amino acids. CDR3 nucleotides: TGCAGTGCTAGAGCCCTGACTAGCGGGAGCGGAGAGACCCAGTACTTC. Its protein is CSARALTSGSGETQYF.

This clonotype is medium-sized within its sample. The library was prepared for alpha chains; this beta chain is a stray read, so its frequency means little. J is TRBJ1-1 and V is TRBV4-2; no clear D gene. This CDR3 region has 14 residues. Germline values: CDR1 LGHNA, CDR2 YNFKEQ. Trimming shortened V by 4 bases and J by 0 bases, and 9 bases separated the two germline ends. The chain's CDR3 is CASSLSRVNTEAFF. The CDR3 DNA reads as TGTGCCAGCAGCCTTTCCCGGGTGAACACTGAAGCTTTCTTT.

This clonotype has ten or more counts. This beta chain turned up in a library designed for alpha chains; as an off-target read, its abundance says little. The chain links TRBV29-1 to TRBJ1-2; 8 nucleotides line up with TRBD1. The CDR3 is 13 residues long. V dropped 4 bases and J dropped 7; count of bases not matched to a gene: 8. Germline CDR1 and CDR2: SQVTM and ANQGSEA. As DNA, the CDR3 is TGCAGCGTTGGTGACAGGGGTCGACCTGGCTACACCTTC. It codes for CSVGDRGRPGYTF.

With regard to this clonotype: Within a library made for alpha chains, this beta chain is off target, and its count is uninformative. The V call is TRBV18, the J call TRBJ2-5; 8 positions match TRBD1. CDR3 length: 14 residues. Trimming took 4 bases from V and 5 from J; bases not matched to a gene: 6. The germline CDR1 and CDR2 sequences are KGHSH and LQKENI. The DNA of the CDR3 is TGTGCCAGCTCACTCGACAGGGGTCAGGAGACCCAGTACTTC. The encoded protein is CASSLDRGQETQYF.

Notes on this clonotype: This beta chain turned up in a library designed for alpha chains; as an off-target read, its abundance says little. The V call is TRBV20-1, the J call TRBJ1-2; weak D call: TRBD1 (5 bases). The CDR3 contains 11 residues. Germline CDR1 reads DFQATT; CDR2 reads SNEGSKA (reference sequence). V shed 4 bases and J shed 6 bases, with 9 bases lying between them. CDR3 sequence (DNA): TGCAGTGCTAATTTGGGGCATGGCTACACCTTC. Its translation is CSANLGHGYTF.

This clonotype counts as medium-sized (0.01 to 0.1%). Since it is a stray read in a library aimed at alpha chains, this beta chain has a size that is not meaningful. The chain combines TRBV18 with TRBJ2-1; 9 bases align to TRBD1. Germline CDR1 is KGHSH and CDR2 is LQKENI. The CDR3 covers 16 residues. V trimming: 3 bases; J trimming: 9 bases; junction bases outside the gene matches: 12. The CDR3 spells CASSPPLGTGYSEQFF. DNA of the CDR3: TGTGCCAGCTCACCGCCCCTTGGGACAGGGTATAGTGAGCAGTTCTTC. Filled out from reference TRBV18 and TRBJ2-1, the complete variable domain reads NAGVMQNPRHLVRRRGQEARLRCSPMKGHSHVYWYRQLPEEGLKFMVYLQKENIIDESGMPKERFSAEFPKEGPSILRIQQVVRGDSAAYFCASSPPLGTGYSEQFFGPGTRLTVL.

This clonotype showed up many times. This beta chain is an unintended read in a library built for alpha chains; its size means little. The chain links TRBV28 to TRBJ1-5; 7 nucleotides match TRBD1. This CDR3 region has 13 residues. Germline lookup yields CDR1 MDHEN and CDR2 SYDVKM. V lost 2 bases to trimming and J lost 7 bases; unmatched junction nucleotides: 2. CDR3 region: CASSLEGQQPQHF. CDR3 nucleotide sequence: TGTGCCAGCAGTTTAGAGGGACAGCAGCCCCAGCATTTT.

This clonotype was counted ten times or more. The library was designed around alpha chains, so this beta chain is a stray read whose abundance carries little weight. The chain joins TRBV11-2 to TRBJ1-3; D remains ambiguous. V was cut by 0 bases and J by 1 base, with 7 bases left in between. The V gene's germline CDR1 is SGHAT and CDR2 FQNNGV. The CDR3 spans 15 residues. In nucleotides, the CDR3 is TGTGCCAGCAGCTTAGATTTTGGATCTGGAAACACCATATATTTT. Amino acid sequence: CASSLDFGSGNTIYF. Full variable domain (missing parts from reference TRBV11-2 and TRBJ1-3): EAGVAQSPRYKIIEKRQSVAFWCNPISGHATLYWYQQILGQGPKLLIQFQNNGVVDDSQLPKDRFSAERLKGVDSTLKIQPAKLEDSAVYLCASSLDFGSGNTIYFGEGSWLTVV.

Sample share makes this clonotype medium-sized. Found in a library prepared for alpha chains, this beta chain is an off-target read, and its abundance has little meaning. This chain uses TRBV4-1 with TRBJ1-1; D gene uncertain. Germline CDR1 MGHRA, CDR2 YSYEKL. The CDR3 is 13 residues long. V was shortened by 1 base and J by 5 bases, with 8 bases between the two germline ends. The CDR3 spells CASSQAGVTEAFF. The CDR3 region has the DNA TGCGCCAGCAGCCAAGCAGGTGTTACTGAAGCTTTCTTT.

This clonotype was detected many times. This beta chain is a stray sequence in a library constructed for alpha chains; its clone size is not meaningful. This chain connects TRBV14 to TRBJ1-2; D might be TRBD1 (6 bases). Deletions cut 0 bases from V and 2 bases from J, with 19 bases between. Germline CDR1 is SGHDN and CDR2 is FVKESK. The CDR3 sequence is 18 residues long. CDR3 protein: CASSQEIGARGRNYGYTF. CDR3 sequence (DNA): TGTGCCAGCAGCCAAGAAATAGGGGCCCGGGGGCGAAACTATGGCTACACCTTC.

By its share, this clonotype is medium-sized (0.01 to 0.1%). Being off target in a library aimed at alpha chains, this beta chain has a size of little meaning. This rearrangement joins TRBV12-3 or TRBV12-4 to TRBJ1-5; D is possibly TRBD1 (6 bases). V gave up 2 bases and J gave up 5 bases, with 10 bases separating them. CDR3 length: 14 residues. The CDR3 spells CASSLRTADQPQHF. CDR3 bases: TGTGCCAGCAGTTTAAGGACAGCCGATCAGCCCCAGCATTTT.

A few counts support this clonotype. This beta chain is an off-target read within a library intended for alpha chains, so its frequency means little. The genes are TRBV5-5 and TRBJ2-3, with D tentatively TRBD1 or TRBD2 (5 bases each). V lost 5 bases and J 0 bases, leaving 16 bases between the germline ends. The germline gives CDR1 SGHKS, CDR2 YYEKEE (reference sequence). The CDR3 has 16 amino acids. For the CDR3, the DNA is TGTGCCAGCAGTGGGGAAAGAGGGGCTAGCACAGATACGCAGTATTTT. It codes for CASSGERGASTDTQYF.

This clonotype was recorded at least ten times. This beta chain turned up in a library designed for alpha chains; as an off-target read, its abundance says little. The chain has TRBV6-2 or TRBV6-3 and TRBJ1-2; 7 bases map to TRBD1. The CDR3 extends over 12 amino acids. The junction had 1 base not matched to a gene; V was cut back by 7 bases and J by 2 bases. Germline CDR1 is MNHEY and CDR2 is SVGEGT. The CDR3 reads CASKGANYGYTF. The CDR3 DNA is TGTGCCAGCAAGGGGGCAAACTATGGCTACACCTTC.

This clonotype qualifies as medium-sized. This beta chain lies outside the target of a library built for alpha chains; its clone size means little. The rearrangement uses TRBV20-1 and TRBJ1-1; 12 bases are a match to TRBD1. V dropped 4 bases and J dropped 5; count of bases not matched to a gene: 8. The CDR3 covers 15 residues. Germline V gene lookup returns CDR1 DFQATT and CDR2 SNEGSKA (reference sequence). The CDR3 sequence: CSATGTGGIGTEAFF. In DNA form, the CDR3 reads TGCAGTGCTACTGGGACAGGGGGCATCGGAACTGAAGCTTTCTTT.

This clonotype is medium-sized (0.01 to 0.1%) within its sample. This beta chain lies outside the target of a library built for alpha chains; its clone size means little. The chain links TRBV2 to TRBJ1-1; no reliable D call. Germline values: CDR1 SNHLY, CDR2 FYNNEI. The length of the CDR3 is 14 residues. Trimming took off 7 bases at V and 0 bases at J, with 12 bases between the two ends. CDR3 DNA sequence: TGTGCCAGCAAGGATGACCTCATGAACACTGAAGCTTTCTTT. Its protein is CASKDDLMNTEAFF.

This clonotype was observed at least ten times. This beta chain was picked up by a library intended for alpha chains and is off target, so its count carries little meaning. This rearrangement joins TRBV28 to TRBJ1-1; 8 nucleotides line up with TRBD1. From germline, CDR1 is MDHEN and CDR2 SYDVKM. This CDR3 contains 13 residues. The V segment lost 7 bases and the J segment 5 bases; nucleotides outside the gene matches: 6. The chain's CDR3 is CASNRQGRTEAFF. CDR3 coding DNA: TGTGCCAGCAATAGACAGGGGAGGACTGAAGCTTTCTTT. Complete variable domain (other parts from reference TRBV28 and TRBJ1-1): DVKVTQSSRYLVKRTGEKVFLECVQDMDHENMFWYRQDPGLGLRLIYFSYDVKMKEKGDIPEGYSVSREKKERFSLILESASTNQTSMYLCASNRQGRTEAFFGQGTRLTVV.

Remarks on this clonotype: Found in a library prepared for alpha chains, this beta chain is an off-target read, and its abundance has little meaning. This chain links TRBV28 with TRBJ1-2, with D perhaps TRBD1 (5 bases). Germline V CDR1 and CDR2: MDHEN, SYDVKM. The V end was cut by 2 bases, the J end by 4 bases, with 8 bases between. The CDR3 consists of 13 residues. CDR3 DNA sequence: TGTGCCAGCAGTTTACGGGGGGGCTATGGCTACACCTTC. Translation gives CASSLRGGYGYTF.

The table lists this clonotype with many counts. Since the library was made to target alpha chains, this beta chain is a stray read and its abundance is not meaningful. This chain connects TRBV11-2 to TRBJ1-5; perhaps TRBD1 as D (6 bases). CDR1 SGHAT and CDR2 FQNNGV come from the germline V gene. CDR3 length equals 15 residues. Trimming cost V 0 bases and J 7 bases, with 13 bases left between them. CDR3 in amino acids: CASSLEGQGRQPQHF. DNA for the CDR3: TGTGCCAGCAGCTTAGAGGGGCAGGGGCGGCAGCCCCAGCATTTT.

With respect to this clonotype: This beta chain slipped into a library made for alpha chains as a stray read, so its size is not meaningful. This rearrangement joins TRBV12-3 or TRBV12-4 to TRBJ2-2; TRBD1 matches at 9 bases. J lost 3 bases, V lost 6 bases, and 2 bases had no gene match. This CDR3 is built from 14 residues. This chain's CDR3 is CASRGQGHTGELFF. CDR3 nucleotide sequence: TGTGCCAGCAGGGGACAGGGCCACACCGGGGAGCTGTTTTTT.

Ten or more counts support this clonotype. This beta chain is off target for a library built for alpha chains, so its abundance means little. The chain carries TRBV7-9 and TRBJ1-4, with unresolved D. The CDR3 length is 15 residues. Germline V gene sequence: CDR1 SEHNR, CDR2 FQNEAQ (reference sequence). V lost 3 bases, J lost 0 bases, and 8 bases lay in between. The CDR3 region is CASSFGDATNEKLFF. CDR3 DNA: TGTGCCAGCAGCTTTGGGGATGCAACTAATGAAAAACTGTTTTTT.

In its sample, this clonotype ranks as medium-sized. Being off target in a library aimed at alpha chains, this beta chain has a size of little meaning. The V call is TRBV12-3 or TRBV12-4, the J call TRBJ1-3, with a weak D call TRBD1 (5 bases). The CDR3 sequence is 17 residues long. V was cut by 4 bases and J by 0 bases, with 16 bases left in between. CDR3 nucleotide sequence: TGTGCCAGCAGTTATGGGGGACTTCTAAACTCTGGAAACACCATATATTTT. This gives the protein CASSYGGLLNSGNTIYF.

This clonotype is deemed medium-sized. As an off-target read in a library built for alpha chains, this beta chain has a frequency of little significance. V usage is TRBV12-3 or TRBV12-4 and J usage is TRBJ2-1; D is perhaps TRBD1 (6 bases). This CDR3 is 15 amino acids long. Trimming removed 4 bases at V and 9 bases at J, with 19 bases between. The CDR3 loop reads CASSWTYRVTGEQFF. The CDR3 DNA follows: TGTGCCAGCAGTTGGACCTACAGGGTTACGGGTGAGCAGTTCTTC.

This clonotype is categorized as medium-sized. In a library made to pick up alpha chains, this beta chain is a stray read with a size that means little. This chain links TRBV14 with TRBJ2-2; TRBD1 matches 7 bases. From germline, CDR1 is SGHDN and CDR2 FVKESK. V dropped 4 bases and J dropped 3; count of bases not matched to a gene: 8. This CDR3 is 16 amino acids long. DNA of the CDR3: TGTGCCAGCAGCCGACCGGGACAGTTATACACCGGGGAGCTGTTTTTT. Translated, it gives CASSRPGQLYTGELFF.

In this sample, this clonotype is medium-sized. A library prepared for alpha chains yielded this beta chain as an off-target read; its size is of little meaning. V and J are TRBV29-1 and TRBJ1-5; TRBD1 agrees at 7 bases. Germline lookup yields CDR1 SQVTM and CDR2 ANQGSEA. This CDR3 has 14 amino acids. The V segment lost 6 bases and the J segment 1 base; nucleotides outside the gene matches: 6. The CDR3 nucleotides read TGCAGCGTACTGACAGGGACGAGCAATCAGCCCCAGCATTTT. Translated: CSVLTGTSNQPQHF.

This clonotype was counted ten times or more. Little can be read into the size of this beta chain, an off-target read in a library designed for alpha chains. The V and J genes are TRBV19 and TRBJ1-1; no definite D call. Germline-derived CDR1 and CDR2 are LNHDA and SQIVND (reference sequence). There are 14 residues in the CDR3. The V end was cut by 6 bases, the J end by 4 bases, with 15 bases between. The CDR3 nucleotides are TGTGCCAGTAGAATTCAAGGGAGAGGCACTGAAGCTTTCTTT. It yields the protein CASRIQGRGTEAFF. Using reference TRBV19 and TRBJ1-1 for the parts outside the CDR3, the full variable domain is DGGITQSPKYLFRKEGQNVTLSCEQNLNHDAMYWYRQDPGQGLRLIYYSQIVNDFQKGDIAEGYSVSREKKESFPLTVTSAQKNPTAFYLCASRIQGRGTEAFFGQGTRLTVV.